This T cell receptor (beta chain) is from a study of blood T cell repertoires in COVID-19. Study-level information: The United States, Italy and Spain supplied acute and convalescent COVID-19 samples. PBMCs, B-cell-depleted T cells, or T cells provided the cDNA or gDNA that made up the material.

This clone was counted once. In the study's own analysis: Reference gene primer amplification in the assay estimated nucleated cell counts. Method: immunoSEQ multiplex PCR; TCRdb's copy keeps in-frame clones and lacks some. D and trimming were read from the DNA, whereas the V and J calls and clone size are those reported in that table. The sample has about 80,000 clones, 78% seen once. The V segment lost 3 bases and the J segment 0 bases; nucleotides outside the gene matches: 10. The CDR3 covers 17 residues. The V gene's germline CDR1 is SGHTA and CDR2 FQGNSA. This receptor was taken from a human donor in a cohort sampled during active COVID-19. This chain uses TRBV7-2 with TRBJ1-2, with 7 bases that match TRBD1. The sequenced sample consisted of peripheral blood. As DNA, the CDR3 is TGTGCCAGCAGCTTTTACCCCGGCACAGGGGCTAACTATGGCTACACCTTC. Amino acid sequence: CASSFYPGTGANYGYTF.